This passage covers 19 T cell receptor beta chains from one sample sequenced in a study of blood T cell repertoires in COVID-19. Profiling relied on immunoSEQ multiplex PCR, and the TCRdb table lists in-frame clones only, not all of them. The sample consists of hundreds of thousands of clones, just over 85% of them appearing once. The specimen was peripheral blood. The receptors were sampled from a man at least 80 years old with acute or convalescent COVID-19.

The chain's CDR3 is CASSIGDSRDEQFF. DNA for the CDR3: TGTGCCAGTAGTATAGGCGACTCGCGGGATGAGCAGTTCTTC. The gene calls are TRBV19 and TRBJ2-1; D is perhaps TRBD2 (5 bases). The CDR3 extends over 14 amino acids. Between the trimmed V and J ends, which lost 1 base and 8 bases, there was a span of 12 bases. CDR1 is LNHDA and CDR2 is SQIVND in the germline V gene (reference sequence).

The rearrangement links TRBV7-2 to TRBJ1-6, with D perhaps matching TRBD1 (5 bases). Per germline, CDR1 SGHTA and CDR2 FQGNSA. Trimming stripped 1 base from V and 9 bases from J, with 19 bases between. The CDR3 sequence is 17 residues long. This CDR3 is CASSLGSGGTSGSPLHF. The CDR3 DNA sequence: TGTGCCAGCAGCTTAGGATCCGGGGGGACCTCAGGTTCACCCCTCCACTTT.

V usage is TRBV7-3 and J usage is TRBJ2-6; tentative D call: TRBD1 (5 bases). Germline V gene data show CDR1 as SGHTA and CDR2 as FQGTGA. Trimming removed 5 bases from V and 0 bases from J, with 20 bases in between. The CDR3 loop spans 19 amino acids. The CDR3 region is CASSPEVRTRSSGANVLTF. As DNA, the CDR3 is TGTGCCAGCAGCCCAGAGGTCCGGACACGGAGCTCTGGGGCCAACGTCCTGACTTTC.

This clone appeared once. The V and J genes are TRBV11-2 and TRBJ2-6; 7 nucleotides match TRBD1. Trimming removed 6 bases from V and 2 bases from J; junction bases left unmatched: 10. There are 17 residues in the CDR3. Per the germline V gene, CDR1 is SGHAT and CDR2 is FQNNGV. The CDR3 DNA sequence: TGTGCCAGCAGTCCAACCATCGACAGGGCTGGGGCCAACGTCCTGACTTTC. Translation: CASSPTIDRAGANVLTF.

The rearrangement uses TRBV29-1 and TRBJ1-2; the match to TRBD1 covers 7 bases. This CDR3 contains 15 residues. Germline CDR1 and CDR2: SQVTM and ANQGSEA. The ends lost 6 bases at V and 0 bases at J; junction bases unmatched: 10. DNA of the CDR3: TGCAGCGTGTGGGACAGCACTAACCCTAACTATGGCTACACCTTC. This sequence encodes CSVWDSTNPNYGYTF.

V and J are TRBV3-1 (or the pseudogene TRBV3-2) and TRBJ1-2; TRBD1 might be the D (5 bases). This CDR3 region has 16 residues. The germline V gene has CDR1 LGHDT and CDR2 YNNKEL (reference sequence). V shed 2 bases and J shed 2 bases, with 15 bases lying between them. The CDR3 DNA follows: TGTGCCAGCAGCCAAACAGGCGGGAGGCTCAACTATGGCTACACCTTC. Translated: CASSQTGGRLNYGYTF.

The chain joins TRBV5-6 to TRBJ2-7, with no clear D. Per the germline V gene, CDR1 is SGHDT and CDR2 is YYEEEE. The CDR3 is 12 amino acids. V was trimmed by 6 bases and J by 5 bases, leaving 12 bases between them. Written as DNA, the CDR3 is TGTGCCAGCATGAGTTCTCTAGACGAGCAGTACTTC. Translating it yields CASMSSLDEQYF.

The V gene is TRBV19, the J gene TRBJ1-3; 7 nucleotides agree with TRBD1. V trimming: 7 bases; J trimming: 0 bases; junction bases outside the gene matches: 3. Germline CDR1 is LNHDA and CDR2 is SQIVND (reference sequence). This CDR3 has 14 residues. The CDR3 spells CASTGQVSGNTIYF. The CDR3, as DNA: TGTGCCAGTACCGGACAGGTCTCTGGAAACACCATATATTTT.

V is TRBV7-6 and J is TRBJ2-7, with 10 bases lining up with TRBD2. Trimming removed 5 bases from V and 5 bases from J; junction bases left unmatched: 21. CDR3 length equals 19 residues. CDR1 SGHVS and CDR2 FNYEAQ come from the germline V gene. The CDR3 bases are TGTGCCAGCAGCCCCATGTTGCTAGCGGGAGTGGGGGCTAGGAACGAGCAGTACTTC. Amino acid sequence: CASSPMLLAGVGARNEQYF.

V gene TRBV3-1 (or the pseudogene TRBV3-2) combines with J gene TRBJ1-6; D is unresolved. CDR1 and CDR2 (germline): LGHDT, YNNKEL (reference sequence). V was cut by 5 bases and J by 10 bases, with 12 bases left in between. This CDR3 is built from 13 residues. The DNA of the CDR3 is TGTGCCAGCAGCTCCTCCCTGGGCTCACCCCTCCACTTT. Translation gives CASSSSLGSPLHF.

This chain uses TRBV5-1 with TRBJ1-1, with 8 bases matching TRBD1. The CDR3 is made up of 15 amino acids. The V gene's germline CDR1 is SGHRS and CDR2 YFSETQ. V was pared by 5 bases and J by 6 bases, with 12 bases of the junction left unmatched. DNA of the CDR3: TGCGCCAGCAGGCCTACTACAGGGGGATGGGCTGAAGCTTTCTTT. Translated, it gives CASRPTTGGWAEAFF.

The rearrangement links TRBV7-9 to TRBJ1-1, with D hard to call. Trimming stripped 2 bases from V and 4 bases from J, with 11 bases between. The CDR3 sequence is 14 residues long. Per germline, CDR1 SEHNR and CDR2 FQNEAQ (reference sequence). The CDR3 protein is CASSLSSVGTEAFF. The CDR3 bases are TGTGCCAGCAGCTTATCCAGCGTCGGCACTGAAGCTTTCTTT.

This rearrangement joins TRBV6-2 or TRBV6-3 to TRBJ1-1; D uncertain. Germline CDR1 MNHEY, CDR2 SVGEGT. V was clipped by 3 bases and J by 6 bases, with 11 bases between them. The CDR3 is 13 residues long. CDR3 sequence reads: CASSYPSRAEAFF. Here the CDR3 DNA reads TGTGCCAGCAGTTATCCCTCCCGGGCTGAAGCTTTCTTT.

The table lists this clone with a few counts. The CDR3 here is CATSREREQPQHF. CDR3 nucleotides: TGTGCCACCAGCAGAGAAAGGGAGCAGCCCCAGCATTTT. This chain joins TRBV15 and TRBJ1-5, with D unclear. The CDR3 covers 13 residues. The V end was cut by 0 bases, the J end by 7 bases, with 7 bases between. Germline assignment: CDR1 LNHNV and CDR2 YYDKDF (reference sequence).

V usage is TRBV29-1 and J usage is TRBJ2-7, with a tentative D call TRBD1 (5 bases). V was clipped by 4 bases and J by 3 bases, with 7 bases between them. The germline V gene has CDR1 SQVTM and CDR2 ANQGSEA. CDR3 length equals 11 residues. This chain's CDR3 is CSVARDYEQYF. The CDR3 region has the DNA TGCAGCGTTGCCAGGGACTACGAGCAGTACTTC.

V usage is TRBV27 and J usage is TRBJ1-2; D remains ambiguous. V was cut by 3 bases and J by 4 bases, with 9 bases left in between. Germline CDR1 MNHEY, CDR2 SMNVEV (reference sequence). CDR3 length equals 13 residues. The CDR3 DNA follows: TGTGCCAGCAGTTTCCGGTACAGCTATGGCTACACCTTC. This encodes CASSFRYSYGYTF.

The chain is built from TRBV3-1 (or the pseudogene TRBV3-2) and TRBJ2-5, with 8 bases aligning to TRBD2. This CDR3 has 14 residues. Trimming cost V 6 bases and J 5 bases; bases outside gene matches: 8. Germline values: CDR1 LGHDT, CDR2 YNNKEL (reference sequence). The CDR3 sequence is CASSFSGVRETQYF. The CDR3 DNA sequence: TGTGCCAGCAGTTTTAGCGGGGTTCGGGAGACCCAGTACTTC.

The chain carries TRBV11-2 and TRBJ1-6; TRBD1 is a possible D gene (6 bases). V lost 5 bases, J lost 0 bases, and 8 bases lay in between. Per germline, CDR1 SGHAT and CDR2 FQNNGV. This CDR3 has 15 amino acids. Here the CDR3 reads CASSTGSSYNSPLHF. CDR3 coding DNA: TGTGCCAGCAGCACAGGGAGCTCCTATAATTCACCCCTCCACTTT.

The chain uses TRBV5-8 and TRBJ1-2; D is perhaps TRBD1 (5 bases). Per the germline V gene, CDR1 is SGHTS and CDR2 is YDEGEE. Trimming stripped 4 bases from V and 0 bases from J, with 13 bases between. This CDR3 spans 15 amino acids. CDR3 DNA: TGTGCCAGCAGCCCCGTCGCGGGGCCTAACTATGGCTACACCTTC. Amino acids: CASSPVAGPNYGYTF.